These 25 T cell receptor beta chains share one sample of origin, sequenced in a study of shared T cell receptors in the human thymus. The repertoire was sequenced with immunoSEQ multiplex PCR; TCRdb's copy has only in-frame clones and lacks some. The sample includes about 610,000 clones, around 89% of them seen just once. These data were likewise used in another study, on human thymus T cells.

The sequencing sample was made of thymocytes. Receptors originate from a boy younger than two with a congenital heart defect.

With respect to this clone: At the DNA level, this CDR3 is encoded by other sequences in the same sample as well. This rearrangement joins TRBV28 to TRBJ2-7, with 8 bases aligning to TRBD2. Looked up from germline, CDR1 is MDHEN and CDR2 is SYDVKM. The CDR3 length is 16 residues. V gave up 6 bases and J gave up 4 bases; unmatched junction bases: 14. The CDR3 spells CASSPVGGRPRYEQYF. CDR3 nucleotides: TGTGCCAGCAGCCCCGTGGGCGGGAGGCCCCGTTACGAGCAGTACTTC.

The CDR3 loop reads CASSIRTGQETQYF. CDR3 coding DNA: TGCGCCAGCAGCATTAGGACAGGGCAAGAGACCCAGTACTTC. This chain connects TRBV5-1 to TRBJ2-5; TRBD1 agrees at 8 bases. Trimming removed 4 bases from V and 2 bases from J; junction bases left unmatched: 4. The germline CDR1 and CDR2 sequences are SGHRS and YFSETQ. The CDR3 is made up of 14 amino acids.

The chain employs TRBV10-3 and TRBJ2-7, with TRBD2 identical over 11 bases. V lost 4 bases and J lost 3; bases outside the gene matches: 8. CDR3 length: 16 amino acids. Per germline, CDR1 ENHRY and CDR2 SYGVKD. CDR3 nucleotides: TGTGCCATCAGTGGAAACGGGACTAGCGGCCTCTACGAGCAGTACTTC. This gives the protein CAISGNGTSGLYEQYF.

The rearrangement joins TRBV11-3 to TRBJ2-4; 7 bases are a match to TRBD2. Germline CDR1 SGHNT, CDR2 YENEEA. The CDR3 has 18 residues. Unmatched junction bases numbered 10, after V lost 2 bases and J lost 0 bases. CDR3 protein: CASSLRGRERRAKNIQYF. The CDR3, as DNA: TGTGCCAGCAGCTTACGTGGGCGGGAGAGGAGAGCCAAAAACATTCAGTACTTC. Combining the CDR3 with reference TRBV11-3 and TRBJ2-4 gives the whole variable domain EAGVVQSPRYKIIEKKQPVAFWCNPISGHNTLYWYLQNLGQGPELLIRYENEEAVDDSQLPKDRFSAERLKGVDSTLKIQPAELGDSAVYLCASSLRGRERRAKNIQYFGAGTRLSVL.

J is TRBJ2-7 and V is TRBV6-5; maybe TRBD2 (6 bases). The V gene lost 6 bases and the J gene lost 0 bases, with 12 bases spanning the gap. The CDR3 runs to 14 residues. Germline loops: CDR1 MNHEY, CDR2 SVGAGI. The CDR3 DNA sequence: TGTGCCAGCAGGGGGGGACTTAGCTCCTACGAGCAGTACTTC. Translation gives CASRGGLSSYEQYF.

This CDR3 is CASSQDSQGRIYETQYF. The CDR3 coding sequence is TGCGCCAGCAGCCAAGATTCCCAGGGGAGAATCTACGAGACCCAGTACTTC. The chain links TRBV4-3 to TRBJ2-5; possibly TRBD1 for D (6 bases). CDR3 length: 17 residues. V dropped 0 bases and J dropped 5 bases, with 19 bases sitting between them. Per the germline V gene, CDR1 is LGHNA and CDR2 is YSLEER.

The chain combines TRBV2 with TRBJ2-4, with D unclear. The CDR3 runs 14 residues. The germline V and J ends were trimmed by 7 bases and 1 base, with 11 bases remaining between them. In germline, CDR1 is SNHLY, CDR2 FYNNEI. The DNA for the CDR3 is TGTGCCAGCACCCCTGAGTTCGCCAAAAACATTCAGTACTTC. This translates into CASTPEFAKNIQYF.

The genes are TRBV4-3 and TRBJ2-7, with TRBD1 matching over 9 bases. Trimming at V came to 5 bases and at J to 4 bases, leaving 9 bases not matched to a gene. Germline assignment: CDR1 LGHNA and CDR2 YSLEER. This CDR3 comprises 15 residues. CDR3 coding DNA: TGCGCCAGCAGCGAAGTACCGGGACAGGGTTACGAGCAGTACTTC. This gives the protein CASSEVPGQGYEQYF.

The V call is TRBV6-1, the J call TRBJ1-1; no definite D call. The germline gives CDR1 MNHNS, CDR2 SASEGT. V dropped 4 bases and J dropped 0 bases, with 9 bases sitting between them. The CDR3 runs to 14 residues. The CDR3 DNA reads TGTGCCAGCAGTGGGCGGGCCATGAACACTGAAGCTTTCTTT. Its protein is CASSGRAMNTEAFF.

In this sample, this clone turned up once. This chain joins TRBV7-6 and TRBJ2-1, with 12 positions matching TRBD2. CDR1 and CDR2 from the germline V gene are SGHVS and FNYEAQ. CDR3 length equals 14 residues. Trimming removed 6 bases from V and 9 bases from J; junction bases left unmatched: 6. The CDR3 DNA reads TGTGCCAGCAGTTTACAACTAGCGGGGGGTGAGCAGTTCTTC. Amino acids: CASSLQLAGGEQFF.

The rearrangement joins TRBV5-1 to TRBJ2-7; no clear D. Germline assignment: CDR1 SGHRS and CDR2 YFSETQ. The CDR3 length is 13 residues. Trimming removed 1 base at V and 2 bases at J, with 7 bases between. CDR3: CASSLLVPYEQYF. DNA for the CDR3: TGCGCCAGCAGCTTGCTAGTCCCCTACGAGCAGTACTTC.

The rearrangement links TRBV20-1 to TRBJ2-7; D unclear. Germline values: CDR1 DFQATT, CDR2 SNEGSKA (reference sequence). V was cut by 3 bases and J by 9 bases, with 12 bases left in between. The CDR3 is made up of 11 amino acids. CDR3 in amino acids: CSASGWPGQYF. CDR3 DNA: TGCAGTGCTAGTGGTTGGCCTGGGCAGTACTTC.

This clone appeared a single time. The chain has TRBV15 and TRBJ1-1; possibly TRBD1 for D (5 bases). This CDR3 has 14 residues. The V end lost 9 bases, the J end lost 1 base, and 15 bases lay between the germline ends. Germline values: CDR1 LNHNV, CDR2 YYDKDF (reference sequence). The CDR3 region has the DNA TGTGCCACTCTGGGGGGACGGAAGAACACTGAAGCTTTCTTT. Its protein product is CATLGGRKNTEAFF.

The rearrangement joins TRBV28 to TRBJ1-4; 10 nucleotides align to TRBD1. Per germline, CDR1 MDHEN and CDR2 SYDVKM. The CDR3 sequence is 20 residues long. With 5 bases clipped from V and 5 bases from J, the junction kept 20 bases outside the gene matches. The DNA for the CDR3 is TGTGCCAGCAGTCTACCTCGTCCGGGACAGGGGACTTGGGAGAATGAAAAACTGTTTTTT. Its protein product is CASSLPRPGQGTWENEKLFF. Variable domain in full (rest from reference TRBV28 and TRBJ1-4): DVKVTQSSRYLVKRTGEKVFLECVQDMDHENMFWYRQDPGLGLRLIYFSYDVKMKEKGDIPEGYSVSREKKERFSLILESASTNQTSMYLCASSLPRPGQGTWENEKLFFGSGTQLSVL.

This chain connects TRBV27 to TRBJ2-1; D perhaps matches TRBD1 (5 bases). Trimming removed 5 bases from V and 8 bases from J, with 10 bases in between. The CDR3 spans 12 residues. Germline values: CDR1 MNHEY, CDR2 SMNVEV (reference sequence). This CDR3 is CASSPSGYEQFF. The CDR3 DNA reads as TGTGCCAGCAGTCCATCAGGGTATGAGCAGTTCTTC.

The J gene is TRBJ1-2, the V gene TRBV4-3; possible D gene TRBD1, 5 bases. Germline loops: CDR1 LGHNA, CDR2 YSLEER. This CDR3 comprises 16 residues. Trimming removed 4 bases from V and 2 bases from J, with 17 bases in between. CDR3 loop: CASSLKRGPLNYGYTF. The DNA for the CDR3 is TGCGCCAGCAGCCTAAAAAGGGGTCCCCTGAACTATGGCTACACCTTC.

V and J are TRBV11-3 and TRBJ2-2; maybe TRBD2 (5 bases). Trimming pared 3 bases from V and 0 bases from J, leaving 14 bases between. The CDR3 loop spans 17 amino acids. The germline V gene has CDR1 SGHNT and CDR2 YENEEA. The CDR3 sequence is CASSFTRRSTNTGELFF. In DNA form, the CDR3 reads TGTGCCAGCAGCTTCACTAGACGGTCTACGAACACCGGGGAGCTGTTTTTT.

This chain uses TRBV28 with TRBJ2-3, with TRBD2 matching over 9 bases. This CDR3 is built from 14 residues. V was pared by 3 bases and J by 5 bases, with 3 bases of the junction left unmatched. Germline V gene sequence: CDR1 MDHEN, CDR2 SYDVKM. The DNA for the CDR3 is TGTGCCAGCAGTTTTAGCGGGAGAATAGATACGCAGTATTTT. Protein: CASSFSGRIDTQYF.

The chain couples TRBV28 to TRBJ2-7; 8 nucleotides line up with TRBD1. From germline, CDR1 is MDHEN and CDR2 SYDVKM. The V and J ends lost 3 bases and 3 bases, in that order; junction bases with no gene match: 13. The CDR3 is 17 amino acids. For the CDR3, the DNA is TGTGCCAGCAGTTTTTTTCGCGACAGGGGTAGGGGCTACGAGCAGTACTTC. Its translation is CASSFFRDRGRGYEQYF.

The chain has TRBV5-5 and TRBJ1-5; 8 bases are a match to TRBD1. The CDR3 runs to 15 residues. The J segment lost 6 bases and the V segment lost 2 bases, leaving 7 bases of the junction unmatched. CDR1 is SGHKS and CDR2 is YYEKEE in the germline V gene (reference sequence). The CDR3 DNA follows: TGTGCCAGCAGCTTAACCGGACAGGGCGGTCAGCCCCAGCATTTT. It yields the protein CASSLTGQGGQPQHF.

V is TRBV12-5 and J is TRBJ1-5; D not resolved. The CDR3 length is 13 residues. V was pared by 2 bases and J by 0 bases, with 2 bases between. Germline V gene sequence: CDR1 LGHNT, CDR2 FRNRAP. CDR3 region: CASGLYSNQPQHF. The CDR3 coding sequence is TGTGCTAGTGGTTTGTATAGCAATCAGCCCCAGCATTTT.

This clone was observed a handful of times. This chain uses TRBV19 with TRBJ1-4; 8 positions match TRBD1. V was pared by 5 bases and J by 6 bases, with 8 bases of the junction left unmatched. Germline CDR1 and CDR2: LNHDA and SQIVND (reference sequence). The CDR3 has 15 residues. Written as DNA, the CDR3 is TGTGCCAGTAGTCCGACAGGGGATGCTGATGAAAAACTGTTTTTT. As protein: CASSPTGDADEKLFF.

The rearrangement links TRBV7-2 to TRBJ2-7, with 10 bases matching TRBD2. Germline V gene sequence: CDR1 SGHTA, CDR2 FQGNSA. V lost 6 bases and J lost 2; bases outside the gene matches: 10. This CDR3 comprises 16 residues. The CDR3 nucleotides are TGTGCCAGCAGACTGACTAGCGGGCCTCACCCCTACGAGCAGTACTTC. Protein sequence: CASRLTSGPHPYEQYF.

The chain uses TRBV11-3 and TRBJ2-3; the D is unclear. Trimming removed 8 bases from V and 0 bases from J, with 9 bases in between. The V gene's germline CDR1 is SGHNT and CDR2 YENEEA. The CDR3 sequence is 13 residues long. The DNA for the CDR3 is TGTGCCAGCTGCAACAATAGCACAGATACGCAGTATTTT. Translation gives CASCNNSTDTQYF.

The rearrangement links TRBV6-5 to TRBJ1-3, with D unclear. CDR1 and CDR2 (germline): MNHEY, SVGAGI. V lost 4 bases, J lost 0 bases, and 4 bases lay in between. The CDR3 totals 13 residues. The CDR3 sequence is CASSSVSGNTIYF. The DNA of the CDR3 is TGTGCCAGCAGTTCCGTCTCTGGAAACACCATATATTTT.